This T cell receptor (beta chain) originates from a study of beta chain features in type 1 diabetes. Study-level background: Cells sorted and examined across all samples totaled more than 95,000,000.

Sorting based on CD45RO/CCR7/CD25/CD127/CD95/CD27 separated CD4+ naive, central memory, regulatory and stem cell-like memory cells. Purity of each sorted population was above 95%. Germline-derived CDR1 and CDR2 are MDHEN and SYDVKM. This CDR3 is 13 amino acids long. Trimming took off 5 bases at V and 6 bases at J, with 13 bases between the two ends. Expressed TCRB transcripts were sequenced because the isolated RNA had all been reverse transcribed beforehand. Samples of naive, central memory and regulatory T cells yielded a mean of about 3.7 million reads. Produced via immunoSEQ multiplex PCR; TCRdb's table is partial and in-frame only. The sample has about 160,000 clones, 8.1% seen once.

The chain recombines TRBV28 with TRBJ1-2; D uncertain. The sample comprised central memory CD4+ T cells from blood. The TCR comes from a man aged 18 to 29 in good health. The DNA of the CDR3 is TGTGCCAGCAGTCCACACAATGTGGATGGCTACACCTTC. Amino acids: CASSPHNVDGYTF.